This TCR beta chain was identified during a study of T-cell reconstitution after alpha-beta-depleted transplantation in children. The CDR3 length is 15 residues. V was clipped by 4 bases and J by 2 bases; unmatched bases: 8. Germline V lookup: CDR1 SQVTM, CDR2 ANQGSEA. This clonotype was picked up many times. The authors prepared the TCRbeta library with unique molecular identifiers. TCRdb reprocessed the PCR reads with MiXCR, giving one entry per CDR3 protein. The sample shows fewer than 130,000 distinct CDR3 sequences, 10% of them seen only once. The genes are TRBV29-1 and TRBJ2-1; 7 nucleotides match TRBD2. The clonotype originates from a human donor who donated a stem cell graft to a child with acute lymphoblastic leukemia. Sample: PBMCs from the stem cell graft donor, taken from the stem cell graft. CDR3 DNA: TGCAGCGTTGTACCAGCGGGATCCGCCTACAATGAGCAGTTCTTC. Translation: CSVVPAGSAYNEQFF.